This T cell receptor beta chain was found in a study of blood T cell repertoires in COVID-19. Study-level background: The study drew acute and convalescent COVID-19 samples from the United States, Italy and Spain.

Sequencing used immunoSEQ multiplex PCR; TCRdb keeps in-frame clones, though not all of them. The table includes about 100,000 clones, approximately 84% detected once. Trimming stripped 2 bases from V and 4 bases from J, with 14 bases between. Germline values: CDR1 SGHTA, CDR2 FQGTGA. CDR3 length equals 15 residues. Sequencing input: peripheral blood. This TCR was sampled from a woman aged 55-75 years with acute or convalescent COVID-19. J is TRBJ1-1 and V is TRBV7-3; maybe TRBD1 (5 bases). The CDR3 loop reads CASSLLKAGLTEAFF. CDR3 in DNA: TGTGCCAGCAGCTTACTTAAAGCAGGGCTCACTGAAGCTTTCTTT.